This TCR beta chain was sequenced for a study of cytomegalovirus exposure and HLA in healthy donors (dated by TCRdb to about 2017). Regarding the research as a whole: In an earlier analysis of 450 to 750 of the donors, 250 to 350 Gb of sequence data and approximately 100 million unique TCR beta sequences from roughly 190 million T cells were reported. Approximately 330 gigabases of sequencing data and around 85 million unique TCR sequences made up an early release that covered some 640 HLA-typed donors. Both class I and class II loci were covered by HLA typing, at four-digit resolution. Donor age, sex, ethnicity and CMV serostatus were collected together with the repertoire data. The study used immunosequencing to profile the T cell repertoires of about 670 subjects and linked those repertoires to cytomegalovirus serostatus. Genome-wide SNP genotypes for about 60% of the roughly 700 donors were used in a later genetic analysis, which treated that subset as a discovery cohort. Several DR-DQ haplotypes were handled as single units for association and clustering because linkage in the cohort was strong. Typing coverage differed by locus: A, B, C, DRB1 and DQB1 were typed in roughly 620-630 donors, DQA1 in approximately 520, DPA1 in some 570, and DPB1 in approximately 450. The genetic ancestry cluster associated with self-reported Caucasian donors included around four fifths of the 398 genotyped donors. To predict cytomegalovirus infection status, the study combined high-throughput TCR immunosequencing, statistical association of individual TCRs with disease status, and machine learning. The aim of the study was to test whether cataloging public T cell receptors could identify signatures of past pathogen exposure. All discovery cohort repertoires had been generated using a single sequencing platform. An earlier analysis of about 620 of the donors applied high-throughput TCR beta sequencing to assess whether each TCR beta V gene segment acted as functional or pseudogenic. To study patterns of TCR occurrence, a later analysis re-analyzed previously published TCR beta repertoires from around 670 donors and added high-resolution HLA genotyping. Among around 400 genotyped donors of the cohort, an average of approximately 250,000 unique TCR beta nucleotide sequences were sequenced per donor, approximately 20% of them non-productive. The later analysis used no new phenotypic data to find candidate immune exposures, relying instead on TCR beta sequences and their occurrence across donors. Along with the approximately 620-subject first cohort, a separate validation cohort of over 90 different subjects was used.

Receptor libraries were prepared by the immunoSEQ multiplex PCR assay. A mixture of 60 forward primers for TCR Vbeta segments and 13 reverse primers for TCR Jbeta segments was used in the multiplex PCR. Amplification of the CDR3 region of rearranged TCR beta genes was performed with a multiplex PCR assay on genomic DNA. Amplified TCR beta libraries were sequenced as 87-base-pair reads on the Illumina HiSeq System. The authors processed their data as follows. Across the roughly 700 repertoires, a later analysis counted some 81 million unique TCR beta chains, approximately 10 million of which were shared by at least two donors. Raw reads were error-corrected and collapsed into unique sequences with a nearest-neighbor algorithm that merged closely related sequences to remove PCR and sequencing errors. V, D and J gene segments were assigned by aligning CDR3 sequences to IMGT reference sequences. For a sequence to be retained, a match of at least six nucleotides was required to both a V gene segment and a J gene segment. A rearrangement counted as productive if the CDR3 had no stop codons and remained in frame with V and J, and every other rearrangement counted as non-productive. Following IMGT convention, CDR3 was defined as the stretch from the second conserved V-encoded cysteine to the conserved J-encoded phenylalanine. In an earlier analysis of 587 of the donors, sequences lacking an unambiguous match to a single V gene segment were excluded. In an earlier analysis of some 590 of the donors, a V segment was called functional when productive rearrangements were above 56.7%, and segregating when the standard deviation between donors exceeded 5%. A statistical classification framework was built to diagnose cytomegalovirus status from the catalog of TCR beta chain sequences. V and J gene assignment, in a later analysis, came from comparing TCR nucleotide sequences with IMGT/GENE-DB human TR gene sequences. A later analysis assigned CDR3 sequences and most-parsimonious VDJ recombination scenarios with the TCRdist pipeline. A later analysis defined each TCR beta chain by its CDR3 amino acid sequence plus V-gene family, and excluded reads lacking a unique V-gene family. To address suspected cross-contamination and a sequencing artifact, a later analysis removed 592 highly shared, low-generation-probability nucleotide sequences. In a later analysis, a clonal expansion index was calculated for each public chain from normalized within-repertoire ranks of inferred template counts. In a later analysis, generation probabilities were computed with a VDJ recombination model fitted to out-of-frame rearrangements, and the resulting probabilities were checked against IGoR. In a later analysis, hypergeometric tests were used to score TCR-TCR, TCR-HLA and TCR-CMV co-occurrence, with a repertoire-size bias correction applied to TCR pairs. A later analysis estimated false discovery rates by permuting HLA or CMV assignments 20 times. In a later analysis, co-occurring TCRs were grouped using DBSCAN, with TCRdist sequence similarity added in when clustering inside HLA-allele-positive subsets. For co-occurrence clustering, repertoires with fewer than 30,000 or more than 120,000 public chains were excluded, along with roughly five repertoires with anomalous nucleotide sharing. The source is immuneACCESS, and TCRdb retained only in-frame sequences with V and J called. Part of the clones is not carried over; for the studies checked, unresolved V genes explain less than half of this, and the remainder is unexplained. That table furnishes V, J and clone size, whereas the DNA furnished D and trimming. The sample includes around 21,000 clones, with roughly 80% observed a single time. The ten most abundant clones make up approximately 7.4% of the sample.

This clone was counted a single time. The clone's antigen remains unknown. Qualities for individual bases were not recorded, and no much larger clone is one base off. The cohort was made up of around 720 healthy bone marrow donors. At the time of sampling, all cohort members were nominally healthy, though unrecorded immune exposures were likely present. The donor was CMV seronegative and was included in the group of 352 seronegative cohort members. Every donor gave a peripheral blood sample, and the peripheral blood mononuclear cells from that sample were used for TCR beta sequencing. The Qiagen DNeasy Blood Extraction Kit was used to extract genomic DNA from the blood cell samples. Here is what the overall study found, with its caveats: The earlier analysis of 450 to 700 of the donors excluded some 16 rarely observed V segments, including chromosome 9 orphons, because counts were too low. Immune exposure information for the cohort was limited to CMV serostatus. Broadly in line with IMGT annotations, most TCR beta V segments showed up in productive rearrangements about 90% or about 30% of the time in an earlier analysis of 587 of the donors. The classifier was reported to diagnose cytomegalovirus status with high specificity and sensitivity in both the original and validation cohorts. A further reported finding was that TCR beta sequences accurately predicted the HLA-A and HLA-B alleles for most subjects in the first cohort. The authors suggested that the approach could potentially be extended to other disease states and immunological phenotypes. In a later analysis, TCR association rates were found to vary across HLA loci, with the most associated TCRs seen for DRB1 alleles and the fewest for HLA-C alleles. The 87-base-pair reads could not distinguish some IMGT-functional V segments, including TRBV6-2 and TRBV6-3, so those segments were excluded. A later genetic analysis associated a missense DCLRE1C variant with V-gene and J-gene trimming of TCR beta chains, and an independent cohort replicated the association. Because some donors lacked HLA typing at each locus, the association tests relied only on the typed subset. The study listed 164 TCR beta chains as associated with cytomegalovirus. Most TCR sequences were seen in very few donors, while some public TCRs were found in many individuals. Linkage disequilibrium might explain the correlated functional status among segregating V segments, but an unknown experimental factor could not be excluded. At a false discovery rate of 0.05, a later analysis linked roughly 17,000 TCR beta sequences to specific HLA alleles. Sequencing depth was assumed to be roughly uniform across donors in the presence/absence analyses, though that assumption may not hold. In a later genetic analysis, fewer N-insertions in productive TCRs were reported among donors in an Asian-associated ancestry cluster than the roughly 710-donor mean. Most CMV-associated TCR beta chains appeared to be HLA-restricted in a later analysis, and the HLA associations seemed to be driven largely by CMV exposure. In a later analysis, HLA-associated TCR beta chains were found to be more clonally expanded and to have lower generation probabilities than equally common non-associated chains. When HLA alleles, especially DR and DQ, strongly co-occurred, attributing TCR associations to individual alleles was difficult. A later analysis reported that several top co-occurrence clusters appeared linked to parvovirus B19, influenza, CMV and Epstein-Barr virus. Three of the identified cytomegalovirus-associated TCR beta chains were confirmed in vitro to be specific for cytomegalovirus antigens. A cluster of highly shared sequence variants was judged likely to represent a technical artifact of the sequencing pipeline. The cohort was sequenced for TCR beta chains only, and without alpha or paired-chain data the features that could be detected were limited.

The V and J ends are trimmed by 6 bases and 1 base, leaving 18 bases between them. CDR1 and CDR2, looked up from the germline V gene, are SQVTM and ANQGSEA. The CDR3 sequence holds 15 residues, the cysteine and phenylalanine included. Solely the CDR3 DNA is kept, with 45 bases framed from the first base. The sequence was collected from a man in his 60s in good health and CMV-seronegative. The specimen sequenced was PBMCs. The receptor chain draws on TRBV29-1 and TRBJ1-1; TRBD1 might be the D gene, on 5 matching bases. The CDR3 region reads CSVDPPGWRNTEAFF. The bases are TGCAGCGTCGACCCCCCAGGGTGGAGGAACACTGAAGCTTTCTTT.